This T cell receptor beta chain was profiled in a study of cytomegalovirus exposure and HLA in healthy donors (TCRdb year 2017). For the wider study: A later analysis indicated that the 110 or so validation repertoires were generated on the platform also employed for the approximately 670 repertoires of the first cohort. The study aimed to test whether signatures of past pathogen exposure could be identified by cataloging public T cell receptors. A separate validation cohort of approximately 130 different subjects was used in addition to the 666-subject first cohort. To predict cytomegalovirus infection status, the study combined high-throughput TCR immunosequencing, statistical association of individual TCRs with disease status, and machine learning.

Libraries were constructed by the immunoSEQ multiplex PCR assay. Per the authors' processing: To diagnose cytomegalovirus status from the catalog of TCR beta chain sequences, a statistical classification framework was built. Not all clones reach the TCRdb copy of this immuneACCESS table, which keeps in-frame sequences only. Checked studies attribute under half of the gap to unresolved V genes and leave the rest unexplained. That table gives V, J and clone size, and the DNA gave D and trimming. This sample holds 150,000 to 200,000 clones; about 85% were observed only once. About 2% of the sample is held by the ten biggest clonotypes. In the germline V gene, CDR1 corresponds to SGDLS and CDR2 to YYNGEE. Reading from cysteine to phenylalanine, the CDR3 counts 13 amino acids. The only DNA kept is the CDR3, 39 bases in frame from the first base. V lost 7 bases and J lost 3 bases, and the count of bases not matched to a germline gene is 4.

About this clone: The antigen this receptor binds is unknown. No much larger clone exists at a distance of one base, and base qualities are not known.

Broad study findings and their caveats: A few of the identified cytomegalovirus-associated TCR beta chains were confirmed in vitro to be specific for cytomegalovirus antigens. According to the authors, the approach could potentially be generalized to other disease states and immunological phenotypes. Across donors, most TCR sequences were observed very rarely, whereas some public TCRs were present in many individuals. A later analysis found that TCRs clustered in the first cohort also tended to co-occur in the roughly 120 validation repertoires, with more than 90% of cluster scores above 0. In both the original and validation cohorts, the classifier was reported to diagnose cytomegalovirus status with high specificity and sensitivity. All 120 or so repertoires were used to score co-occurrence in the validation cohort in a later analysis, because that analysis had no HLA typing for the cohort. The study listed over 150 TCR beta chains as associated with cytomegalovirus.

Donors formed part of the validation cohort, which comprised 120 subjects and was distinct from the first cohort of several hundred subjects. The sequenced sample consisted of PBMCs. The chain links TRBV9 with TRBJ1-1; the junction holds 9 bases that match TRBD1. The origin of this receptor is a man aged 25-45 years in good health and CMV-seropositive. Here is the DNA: TGTGCCAGCGGAGACAGGGGGGACACTGAAGCTTTCTTT. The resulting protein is CASGDRGDTEAFF.